Listed below are T cell receptor beta chains from one sample, sequenced in a study of cytomegalovirus exposure and HLA in healthy donors. The repertoire was sequenced with immunoSEQ multiplex PCR; TCRdb's copy has only in-frame clones and lacks some. The sample records about 89,000 clones, roughly two thirds being singletons. Sequenced sample: PBMCs. The receptors were sampled from a human donor in good health. Each CDR3 is given with its conserved first and last residue. The order of the fields is D gene, V gene, clone size, J gene, CDR3 protein, CDR3 DNA. A D gene is named only where the DNA matches it firmly. Size values are once, few and many counts, or a class for expanded clones, and some rows have none.

NA	TRBV5-1	few	TRBJ1-2	CASSLEFFGLNYGYTF	TGCGCCAGCAGCTTGGAATTTTTCGGGTTAAACTATGGCTACACCTTC
TRBD1	TRBV6-5	NA	TRBJ2-7	CASSTNPQGGYEQYF	TGTGCCAGCAGTACCAACCCACAGGGGGGATACGAGCAGTACTTC
TRBD1	TRBV15	few	TRBJ1-1	CATSGGRRGRLPEAFF	TGTGCCACCAGCGGAGGACGCAGGGGGCGACTACCTGAAGCTTTCTTT
NA	TRBV10-3	NA	TRBJ1-3	CASLMGWGDSGNTIYF	TGTGCCTCCTTGATGGGTTGGGGGGACTCTGGAAACACCATATATTTT
NA	TRBV9	NA	TRBJ2-3	CASSAGGTDTQYF	TGTGCCAGCAGCGCCGGTGGCACAGATACGCAGTATTTT
TRBD1	TRBV4-3	NA	TRBJ2-7	CASSLVGQGNEQYF	TGCGCCAGCAGCCTAGTGGGACAGGGGAACGAGCAGTACTTC
TRBD1	TRBV7-2	NA	TRBJ2-7	CASSPGTALYEQYF	TGTGCCAGCAGCCCCGGGACAGCCCTCTACGAGCAGTACTTC
NA	TRBV18	few	TRBJ1-4	CASSPSMRNEKLFF	TGTGCCAGCTCACCATCCATGCGTAATGAAAAACTGTTTTTT
TRBD1	TRBV19	NA	TRBJ1-5	CASSDSRGHQPQHF	TGTGCCAGTAGTGACTCCAGGGGGCATCAGCCCCAGCATTTT
NA	TRBV7-7	NA	TRBJ2-7	CASRHRQVSYEQYF	TGTGCCAGCAGACACAGACAGGTTTCCTACGAGCAGTACTTC
NA	TRBV18	once	TRBJ2-1	CASSQPGEGGNEQFF	TGTGCCAGCTCCCAACCTGGCGAGGGCGGCAATGAGCAGTTCTTC
NA	TRBV5-1	once	TRBJ1-3	CASSSFVGAGTIYF	TGCGCCAGCAGCTCCTTTGTGGGGGCGGGCACCATATATTTT
NA	TRBV5-4	NA	TRBJ1-1	CASSKGQMDTEVFF	TGTGCCAGCAGCAAGGGACAAATGGACACTGAAGTTTTCTTT
TRBD2	TRBV25-1	NA	TRBJ2-1	CASSSGTSNIREQFF	TGTGCCAGCAGTTCCGGGACTAGCAACATCCGTGAGCAGTTCTTC
TRBD2	TRBV6-1	few	TRBJ2-5	CASSAIVWTSGGVETQYF	TGTGCCAGCAGTGCCATTGTATGGACTAGCGGGGGGGTGGAGACCCAGTACTTC
TRBD1	TRBV7-2	NA	TRBJ2-1	CASSFGTGWFNEQFF	TGTGCCAGCAGCTTTGGGACAGGGTGGTTCAATGAGCAGTTCTTC
TRBD2	TRBV5-4	NA	TRBJ2-2	CASSPSGGASGAGELFF	TGTGCCAGCAGCCCTAGCGGGGGGGCCTCTGGGGCCGGGGAGCTGTTTTTT
NA	TRBV11-2	NA	TRBJ1-3	CASSLQGGIGNTIYF	TGTGCCAGCAGCTTGCAGGGAGGAATTGGAAACACCATATATTTT
TRBD1	TRBV11-2	NA	TRBJ2-2	CASSSPGQANTGELFF	TGTGCCAGCAGCTCCCCGGGACAGGCAAACACCGGGGAGCTGTTTTTT
NA	TRBV4-3	NA	TRBJ1-2	CASSRGVRAQGKGYTF	TGCGCCAGCAGCCGGGGGGTCCGGGCCCAAGGGAAGGGCTACACCTTC
NA	TRBV11-1	NA	TRBJ2-7	CASSSPFGYEQYF	TGTGCCAGCAGCTCCCCGTTCGGGTACGAGCAGTACTTC
NA	TRBV15	NA	TRBJ2-2	CATSRDPFRQGPGELFF	TGTGCCACCAGCAGAGATCCCTTTAGGCAGGGGCCCGGGGAGCTGTTTTTT
NA	TRBV2	NA	TRBJ2-2	CASTNNIGANTGELFF	TGTGCCAGCACTAACAATATAGGAGCGAACACCGGGGAGCTGTTTTTT
TRBD2	TRBV29-1	NA	TRBJ2-1	CSVDTSGVNNEQFF	TGCAGCGTAGACACTAGCGGGGTAAACAATGAGCAGTTCTTC
TRBD2	TRBV6-1	few	TRBJ2-5	CASSGGTRGRGETQYF	TGTGCCAGCAGTGGGGGGACTAGAGGCCGGGGCGAGACCCAGTACTTC
NA	TRBV6-5	few	TRBJ1-2	CASSYSSVTGYTF	TGTGCCAGCAGTTACTCCTCAGTCACCGGCTACACCTTC
TRBD2	TRBV7-6	once	TRBJ2-1	CASSLVAGGYNEQFF	TGTGCCAGCAGCTTGGTAGCGGGGGGCTACAATGAGCAGTTCTTC
NA	TRBV18	NA	TRBJ2-2	CASSPPSRGTGELFF	TGTGCCAGCTCACCACCGAGCAGGGGTACCGGGGAGCTGTTTTTT
TRBD2	TRBV7-9	NA	TRBJ2-3	CASSVPGLASTDTQYF	TGTGCCAGCAGCGTTCCGGGACTAGCGAGCACAGATACGCAGTATTTT
NA	TRBV7-9	NA	TRBJ1-4	CASSPGGAANEKLFF	TGTGCCAGCAGCCCGGGAGGGGCAGCTAATGAAAAACTGTTTTTT
TRBD1	TRBV14	NA	TRBJ2-7	CASSLLTRTGLTDYEQYF	TGTGCCAGCAGCCTTCTTACGAGGACAGGTCTGACCGACTACGAGCAGTACTTC
NA	TRBV10-3	NA	TRBJ1-1	CAISESSGLSGTEAFF	TGTGCCATCAGTGAGTCGAGTGGGCTTAGTGGCACTGAAGCTTTCTTT
NA	TRBV4-2	once	TRBJ1-2	CASSQVGQDYGYTF	TGTGCCAGCAGCCAAGTGGGGCAGGACTATGGCTACACCTTC
TRBD1	TRBV18	few	TRBJ1-5	CASSRPGQGVLDSNQPQHF	TGTGCCAGCTCACGACCTGGACAGGGGGTGCTCGATAGCAATCAGCCCCAGCATTTT
TRBD1	TRBV19	few	TRBJ2-1	CASSGAGDRRYNEQFF	TGTGCCAGTAGTGGGGCAGGGGACAGAAGATACAATGAGCAGTTCTTC
TRBD2	TRBV5-6	NA	TRBJ2-1	CASSFLASGVDSYNEQFF	TGTGCCAGCAGCTTCCTGGCTAGCGGGGTCGACTCCTACAATGAGCAGTTCTTC
NA	TRBV2	few	TRBJ2-5	CASSSTVRGETQYF	TGTGCCAGCAGTTCCACGGTCAGAGGGGAGACCCAGTACTTC
NA	TRBV5-6	once	TRBJ2-7	CASSLNSHLFYEQYF	TGTGCCAGCAGCTTAAACAGCCACCTTTTCTACGAGCAGTACTTC
NA	TRBV5-6	NA	TRBJ1-6	CASTPGGNSYNSPLHF	TGTGCCAGCACCCCGGGGGGGAACTCCTATAATTCACCCCTCCACTTT
NA	TRBV4-3	NA	TRBJ2-2	CASSLGLLTFGELFF	TGCGCCAGCAGCCTTGGACTCCTGACGTTCGGGGAGCTGTTTTTT
TRBD1	TRBV11-3	few	TRBJ2-1	CASSRQGAGYNEQFF	TGTGCCAGCAGCCGGCAGGGGGCTGGGTACAATGAGCAGTTCTTC
NA	TRBV28	NA	TRBJ1-2	CASSLTAKSYTF	TGTGCCAGCAGTTTAACTGCTAAGAGCTACACCTTC
NA	TRBV5-5	NA	TRBJ1-5	CASSFAGNQPQHF	TGTGCCAGCAGCTTCGCAGGCAATCAGCCCCAGCATTTT
TRBD1	TRBV5-6	NA	TRBJ2-7	CASSPIGQGAREQYF	TGTGCCAGCAGCCCCATAGGACAGGGGGCGCGGGAGCAGTACTTC
TRBD1	TRBV7-6	few	TRBJ2-7	CASSSSGTVGGYEQYF	TGTGCCAGCAGCTCCTCCGGGACAGTCGGAGGCTACGAGCAGTACTTC
NA	TRBV27	NA	TRBJ2-7	CASSLLYEQYF	TGTGCCAGCAGTTTACTCTACGAGCAGTACTTC
TRBD1	TRBV18	NA	TRBJ2-7	CASSHVGTGDREQYF	TGTGCCAGCTCACACGTCGGGACAGGGGATCGCGAGCAGTACTTC
NA	TRBV15	NA	TRBJ1-6	CATSEAPVSYNSPLHF	TGTGCCACCAGCGAGGCGCCGGTCTCCTATAATTCACCCCTCCACTTT
TRBD2	TRBV6-4	NA	TRBJ2-1	CASSTSFSGGPDEQFF	TGTGCCAGCAGTACTTCTTTTAGCGGGGGTCCGGATGAGCAGTTCTTC
TRBD1	TRBV19	NA	TRBJ2-3	CASSRGQGWADTQYF	TGTGCCAGTAGCCGGGGACAGGGTTGGGCAGATACGCAGTATTTT
NA	TRBV5-5	NA	TRBJ1-5	CASSLIVAQPQHF	TGTGCCAGCAGCTTGATTGTGGCTCAGCCCCAGCATTTT
NA	TRBV30	NA	TRBJ1-2	CAWSRPGNYGYTF	TGTGCCTGGAGTAGGCCAGGCAACTATGGCTACACCTTC
NA	TRBV7-3	few	TRBJ2-1	CASSLSGNEQFF	TGTGCCAGCAGCTTATCGGGCAATGAGCAGTTCTTC